This T cell receptor (beta chain) was identified during a study of blood T cell repertoires in COVID-19. Study overall: From the United States, Italy and Spain came samples of acute and convalescent COVID-19.

The protocol was immunoSEQ multiplex PCR, while the TCRdb copy is restricted to in-frame clones and leaves out a portion. Of 140,000 to 150,000 clones listed, around 78% are singletons. This clone was seen only a few times. Germline V gene sequence: CDR1 GTSNPN, CDR2 SVGIG (reference sequence). This CDR3 contains 14 residues. V gene TRBV30 combines with J gene TRBJ2-2; 8 bases are shared with TRBD2. The sample comprised peripheral blood. The source is a woman in her sixties with acute or convalescent COVID-19. The CDR3 region has the DNA TGTGCAAAAGAAACGGTAGCGGGGCGAGGGGAGCTGTTTTTT. Its translation is CAKETVAGRGELFF.